This T cell receptor beta chain was retrieved from a study of blood T cells in healthy people across ages. This clonotype was seen a handful of times. Combining a sample-barcoded 5' primer with a J-beta primer mix, a second PCR ran for about 7 to 11 cycles. From the 5' RACE reads, TCRdb called clonotypes with MiXCR, one entry per CDR3 protein. Of hundreds of thousands of distinct CDR3 sequences detected, about 52% appear once; the ten largest clones hold roughly 34%. The receptor comes from a woman aged 60-75 years in good health. Sequenced input: blood.

The CDR3 loop reads CASSFLLAGNSEEQYF. As DNA, the CDR3 is TGTGCCAGCAGCTTCTTACTAGCGGGAAATTCAGAAGAGCAGTACTTC. This chain connects TRBV7-2 to TRBJ2-7, with TRBD2 matching over 10 bases. Germline CDR1 is SGHTA and CDR2 is FQGNSA. This CDR3 has 16 residues. After removal of 3 bases from V and 7 bases from J, the junction contained 12 bases not matched to a gene.